The clone carrying this T cell receptor (beta chain) has only a few counts. Compared with germline, one end of the junction differs, possibly owing to a read error. These data belong to a study of blood T cell repertoires in COVID-19. CDR3 length: 12 residues. CDR1 and CDR2 (germline): GTSNPN, SVGIG (reference sequence). The data were produced by immunoSEQ multiplex PCR, yet TCRdb's version contains in-frame clones alone and is incomplete. Of some 93,000 clones in the sample, about nine tenths were seen once. This sequence was found in a man in his fifties with acute or convalescent COVID-19. The sequenced sample consisted of peripheral blood. The V gene is TRBV30, the J gene TRBJ1-5; 9 positions agree with TRBD1. CDR3 DNA: TGTGCCTGGAGTGGGGGACAGGGTAAACTTCTTTTT. Translation gives CAWSGGQGKLLF.